Sequencing of this T cell receptor beta chain was carried out in a study of neurological immune-mediated disorders. Time point defined: longitudinal time-point 3. TCRdb re-called the 5' RACE reads with MiXCR, one entry per CDR3 protein. Found here are about 99,000 distinct CDR3 sequences, 9.5% to 14% of them singletons; the top ten hold 3.1%. The CDR3 covers 14 residues. The V gene's germline CDR1 is SGHTA and CDR2 FQGNSA. The V end lost 0 bases, the J end lost 8 bases, and 13 bases lay between the germline ends. This clonotype was observed many times. The receptor was isolated from a female donor with HTLV-1-associated myelopathy (HAM/TSP). What was sequenced was PBMCs. This sequence joins TRBV7-2 and TRBJ1-2; D unresolved. The CDR3 DNA follows: TGTGCCAGCAGCTTAGCACAGTTACCCGGGGGCTACACCTTC. Translating gives CASSLAQLPGGYTF.